This T cell receptor beta chain was retrieved from a study of cytomegalovirus exposure and HLA in healthy donors (dated by TCRdb to 2016 to 2017). Regarding the complete study: An earlier analysis of approximately 550 of the donors reported 250 to 350 Gb of sequence data and some 120 million unique TCR beta sequences from roughly 180 million T cells. To predict cytomegalovirus infection status, the study combined high-throughput TCR immunosequencing, statistical association of individual TCRs with disease status, and machine learning. The T cell repertoires of under 700 subjects were profiled by immunosequencing and related to cytomegalovirus serostatus. Besides the first cohort of 666 subjects, a separate validation cohort made up of about 120 different subjects was used. All discovery cohort repertoires had been generated using a single sequencing platform. A handful of DR-DQ haplotypes were treated as single units for association and clustering because of strong linkage in the cohort. An earlier analysis of approximately 500 of the donors applied high-throughput TCR beta sequencing to assess whether each TCR beta V gene segment acted as functional or pseudogenic. In a later analysis, previously published TCR beta repertoires from about 670 donors were re-analyzed and high-resolution HLA genotyping was added so that TCR occurrence patterns could be studied. Both class I and class II loci were covered by HLA typing, at four-digit resolution. Approximately 300 gigabases of sequencing data and around 80 million unique TCR sequences made up an early release that covered roughly 670 HLA-typed donors. Among the approximately 420 genotyped donors, around 79% belonged to the genetic ancestry cluster associated with self-reported Caucasian donors. In a later genetic analysis, genome-wide SNP genotypes for about 60% of the 666 donors were used, and that subset was treated as a discovery cohort. Rather than using new phenotypic data, the later analysis identified candidate immune exposures from TCR beta sequences and from how often those sequences occurred across donors. Among 398 genotyped donors of the cohort, an average of around 240,000 unique TCR beta nucleotide sequences were sequenced per donor, around 20% of them non-productive. Donor age, sex, ethnicity and CMV serostatus were compiled alongside the repertoire data. The number of donors typed differed by locus, with 629-630 for A, B, C, DRB1 and DQB1, roughly 520 for DQA1, nearly 610 for DPA1, and approximately 470 for DPB1. The study aimed to test whether signatures of past pathogen exposure could be identified by cataloging public T cell receptors.

Study-wide conclusions, independent of this receptor: The 87-base-pair reads could not distinguish some IMGT-functional V segments, including TRBV6-2 and TRBV6-3, so those segments were excluded. Roughly uniform sequencing depth across donors was assumed in presence/absence analyses, although this assumption may not hold. A further reported finding was that TCR beta sequences accurately predicted the HLA-A and HLA-B alleles for most subjects in the first cohort. In vitro tests confirmed that three of the cytomegalovirus-associated TCR beta chains recognize cytomegalovirus antigens. According to the authors, the approach could potentially be generalized to other disease states and immunological phenotypes. Because HLA typing was missing for some donors at each locus, association tests included only the typed subset. Compared with the roughly 700-donor mean, donors in an Asian-associated ancestry cluster had fewer N-insertions in productive TCRs, according to a later genetic analysis. This cohort had only TCR beta chains sequenced, and the lack of alpha or paired-chain data limited which features could be detected. According to a later analysis, most CMV-associated TCR beta chains appeared to be HLA-restricted, and the HLA associations seemed to be driven largely by CMV exposure. A later analysis reported that several top co-occurrence clusters appeared linked to parvovirus B19, influenza, CMV and Epstein-Barr virus. The study gave a list of some 150 TCR beta chains associated with cytomegalovirus. A later genetic analysis associated a missense DCLRE1C variant with V-gene and J-gene trimming of TCR beta chains, and an independent cohort replicated the association. In a later analysis, HLA-associated TCR beta chains showed more clonal expansion and lower generation probabilities than non-associated chains that were equally common. When HLA alleles, especially DR and DQ, strongly co-occurred, attributing TCR associations to individual alleles was difficult. Linkage disequilibrium might explain the correlated functional status among segregating V segments, but an unknown experimental factor could not be ruled out. The only immune exposure information available for the cohort was CMV serostatus. In both the original and validation cohorts, the classifier was reported to diagnose cytomegalovirus status with high specificity and sensitivity. A cluster of highly shared sequence variants was judged likely to represent a technical artifact of the sequencing pipeline. Most TCR sequences were seen in very few donors, while some public TCRs were found in many individuals. A later analysis associated around 16,000 TCR beta sequences with specific HLA alleles at a false discovery rate of 0.05. Because counts were too low, roughly 16 rarely observed V segments, including chromosome 9 orphons, were excluded from the earlier analysis of fewer than 650 of the donors. In an earlier analysis of some 640 of the donors, most TCR beta V segments were observed in productive rearrangements about 90% or about 30% of the time, broadly matching IMGT annotations. A later analysis found that TCR association rates varied across HLA loci, with DRB1 alleles showing the most associated TCRs and HLA-C alleles the fewest.

Libraries were made using the immunoSEQ multiplex PCR assay. The multiplex PCR relied on a mix of 60 forward primers for TCR Vbeta segments and 13 reverse primers for TCR Jbeta segments. The CDR3 region of rearranged TCR beta genes was amplified from genomic DNA by a multiplex PCR assay. The Illumina HiSeq System was used to sequence the amplified TCR beta libraries as 87-base-pair reads. Processing in the source paper ran as follows. In a later analysis, tens of millions of unique TCR beta chains were counted across the 500 to 850 repertoires, and approximately 9.9 million of these chains were shared by at least two donors. To remove PCR and sequencing errors, raw reads were error-corrected and collapsed into unique sequences using a nearest-neighbor algorithm that merged closely related sequences. To assign V, D and J gene segments, CDR3 sequences were aligned to IMGT reference sequences. Each retained sequence needed at least a six-nucleotide match to both a V gene segment and a J gene segment. A rearrangement was called productive if the CDR3 had no stop codons and remained in frame with V and J, and every other rearrangement was called non-productive. Following IMGT convention, CDR3 was defined as the stretch from the second conserved V-encoded cysteine up to the conserved J-encoded phenylalanine. The earlier analysis of some 540 of the donors excluded any sequence lacking an unambiguous match to a single V gene segment. In an earlier analysis of about 590 of the donors, a V segment was called functional when productive rearrangements were above 56.7%, and segregating when the standard deviation between donors exceeded 5%. A statistical classification framework was built for diagnosing cytomegalovirus status from the catalog of TCR beta chain sequences. In a later analysis, TCR nucleotide sequences were compared against IMGT/GENE-DB human TR gene sequences so that V and J genes could be assigned. The TCRdist pipeline was used in a later analysis to assign CDR3 sequences and most-parsimonious VDJ recombination scenarios. In a later analysis, each TCR beta chain was defined by its CDR3 amino acid sequence together with its V-gene family, and reads without a unique V-gene family were excluded. A later analysis removed roughly 590 highly shared, low-generation-probability nucleotide sequences to deal with suspected cross-contamination and a sequencing artifact. In a later analysis, a clonal expansion index was calculated for each public chain from normalized within-repertoire ranks of inferred template counts. In a later analysis, generation probabilities were computed using a VDJ recombination model fitted to out-of-frame rearrangements, and the results were checked against IGoR. A later analysis scored TCR-TCR, TCR-HLA and TCR-CMV co-occurrence with hypergeometric tests, applying a repertoire-size bias correction to TCR pairs. To estimate false discovery rates, a later analysis permuted the HLA or CMV assignments 20 times. In a later analysis, co-occurring TCRs were grouped using DBSCAN, with TCRdist sequence similarity added in when clustering inside HLA-allele-positive subsets. Repertoires with fewer than 30,000 or more than 120,000 public chains were left out of co-occurrence clustering, as were a few repertoires with anomalous nucleotide sharing. Imported from immuneACCESS, the table was reduced by TCRdb to in-frame sequences with V and J called. These copies leave out some clones; in studies compared against another copy, an unresolved V gene accounts for under half, and the cause of the remainder is not known. The V and J calls and clone size were taken over from that table, and D and trimming were inferred from the DNA. The sample table lists roughly 220,000 clones, about 81% of them with a count of one. Around 2.7% of the sample belongs to the ten largest clones.

Note on this clone: Its recognized antigen is unknown. No per-base quality is available; no much larger clone lies one base away.

V is pared back by 6 bases and J by 0 bases, with 12 bases lying between the germline termini. According to the germline V gene, CDR1 reads MNHNS and CDR2 reads SASEGT. Taken from cysteine to phenylalanine, the CDR3 has 14 residues. The sequence is cut down to CDR3 DNA, 42 bases in frame from base 1. The cohort comprised some 700 healthy bone marrow donors. All cohort members were sampled while nominally healthy, although unrecorded immune exposures were likely present. The donor was CMV seronegative and was included in the group of a few hundred seronegative cohort members. A peripheral blood sample was collected from each donor, and TCR beta sequencing was performed on peripheral blood mononuclear cells. Genomic DNA was extracted from the blood cell samples with the Qiagen DNeasy Blood Extraction Kit.

Sequencing input: PBMCs. This TCR was sampled from a woman aged 40 to 49 in good health and CMV-seronegative. The chain couples TRBV6-1 to TRBJ2-7; perhaps TRBD1 is the D gene, with 5 bases matching. The CDR3 here reads CASRVTASSYEQYF. The nucleotide sequence is TGTGCCAGCAGGGTGACAGCAAGCTCCTACGAGCAGTACTTC.